Described below is a single T cell receptor (beta chain) sequence and its context. The V end lost 5 bases, the J end lost 12 bases, and 17 bases lay between the germline ends. The CDR3 has 13 residues. The germline gives CDR1 SEHNR, CDR2 FQNEAQ (reference sequence). The data stem from a study of blood T cell repertoires in COVID-19. About the study: Samples of COVID-19 (acute and convalescent) were obtained from the United States, Italy and Spain.

In the original workflow: Reference gene primer amplification yielded estimated nucleated cell counts. Sequenced by immunoSEQ multiplex PCR; TCRdb stores in-frame clones only, minus some. Clone size and V and J calls were adopted from that table, with D and trimming inferred from the DNA. The sample has about 130,000 clones, around 83% seen once; the top ten hold more than 15%. Living in about 25 US areas, the participants were between roughly 18 and 90 years of age. Donors in Cohort 3 who had recovered were those with two negative PCRs, healthcare professional clearance, or resolution of their symptoms.

The genes are TRBV7-9 and TRBJ2-1, with D tentatively TRBD2 (7 bases). Specimen: PBMCs or T cells enriched from blood (not recorded which). This clonotype was sampled from a man aged 30-40 years who had recovered from COVID-19. The CDR3 sequence: CASSDEGGAPQFF. In DNA form, the CDR3 reads TGTGCCAGCAGCGACGAAGGGGGGGCTCCGCAGTTCTTC.